This TCR beta chain is from a study of cytomegalovirus exposure and HLA in healthy donors. The records omit this donor's CMV serostatus. As for this clone: Its matching antigen is unknown.

The primer mix had 60 Vbeta and 13 Jbeta primers. The assay was immunoSEQ multiplex PCR, and TCRdb's table has in-frame clones only and misses some. The sample records some 57,000 clones, about 50% being singletons. Study outcomes and limitations: Later work found that TCR association rates differed between HLA loci; DRB1 had the most and HLA-C the fewest. Associated with HLA alleles at 0.05 false discovery rate in a later analysis were about 17,000 TCR beta sequences.

Sequencing input: PBMCs. This clonotype was obtained from a human donor in good health.

This CDR3 reads CASTLWGGRHNEQFF. CDR3 nucleotide sequence: TGTGCCAGCACCCTTTGGGGGGGGCGCCACAATGAGCAGTTCTTC. J is TRBJ2-1 and V is TRBV5-4; D perhaps matches TRBD2 (7 bases). V was shortened by 6 bases and J by 5 bases, with 18 bases between the two germline ends. The CDR3 is made up of 15 amino acids. Germline lookup yields CDR1 SGHNT and CDR2 YYREEE (reference sequence).